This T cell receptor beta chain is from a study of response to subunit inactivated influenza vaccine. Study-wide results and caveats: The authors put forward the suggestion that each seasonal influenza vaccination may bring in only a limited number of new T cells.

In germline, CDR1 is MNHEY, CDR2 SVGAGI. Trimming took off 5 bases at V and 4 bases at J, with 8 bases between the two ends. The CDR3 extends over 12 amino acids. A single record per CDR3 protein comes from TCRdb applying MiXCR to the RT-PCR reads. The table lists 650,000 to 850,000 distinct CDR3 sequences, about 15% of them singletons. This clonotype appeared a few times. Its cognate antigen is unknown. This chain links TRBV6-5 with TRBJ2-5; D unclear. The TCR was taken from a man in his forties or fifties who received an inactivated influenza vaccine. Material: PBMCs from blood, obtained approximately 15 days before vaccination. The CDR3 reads CASSDQGETQYF. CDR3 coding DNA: TGTGCCAGCAGTGATCAAGGAGAGACCCAGTACTTC.